This passage covers 19 T cell receptor beta chains from one sample sequenced in a study of blood T cell repertoires in COVID-19. Generated by immunoSEQ multiplex PCR, the TCRdb table keeps only in-frame clones and is missing some. The sample holds a few hundred thousand clones, about 80% seen once. The material sequenced was peripheral blood. These receptors came from a human donor with acute or convalescent COVID-19. The donor label of this sample is uncertain.

The J gene is TRBJ1-5, the V gene TRBV4-2, with TRBD1 matching 8 bases. CDR3 size: 15 residues. V lost 0 bases and J lost 4; bases outside the gene matches: 2. The germline V gene encodes CDR1 LGHNA and CDR2 YNFKEQ. The CDR3 nucleotides are TGTGCCAGCAGCCAAGATAACAGGGGGAATCAGCCCCAGCATTTT. Residues: CASSQDNRGNQPQHF.

This rearrangement joins TRBV5-1 to TRBJ1-1; maybe TRBD1 (5 bases). Germline V CDR1 and CDR2: SGHRS, YFSETQ. The CDR3 length is 15 residues. Trimming pared 4 bases from V and 6 bases from J, leaving 19 bases between. This CDR3 is CASSRAPTDPAEAFF. CDR3 nucleotide sequence: TGCGCCAGCAGCCGCGCGCCGACAGACCCCGCTGAAGCTTTCTTT.

The V and J genes are TRBV2 and TRBJ2-5; the D gene is possibly TRBD1 (6 bases). Trimming stripped 8 bases from V and 9 bases from J, with 28 bases between. Germline CDR1 reads SNHLY; CDR2 reads FYNNEI. This CDR3 contains 16 residues. The CDR3 bases are TGTGCCAGCGAACCTGAAAGACAGGCGGGCCGGTGGGCCCAGTACTTC. This translates into CASEPERQAGRWAQYF.

This clone showed up just a few times. This chain uses TRBV15 with TRBJ1-1, with a weak D call TRBD1 (5 bases). The CDR3 consists of 13 residues. CDR1 LNHNV and CDR2 YYDKDF come from the germline V gene (reference sequence). With 2 bases removed from V and 1 base from J, the gap between germline ends came to 5 bases. The CDR3: CATSRQGNTEAFF. DNA of the CDR3: TGTGCCACCAGCAGACAGGGGAACACTGAAGCTTTCTTT.

This clone has just a few counts. The CDR3 sequence is CASKYPGQHNSPLHF. The CDR3 coding sequence is TGTGCCAGCAAGTATCCGGGACAGCATAATTCACCCCTCCACTTT. The chain carries TRBV28 and TRBJ1-6, with TRBD1 matching 7 bases. From germline, CDR1 is MDHEN and CDR2 SYDVKM. The trim removed 7 bases at V and 5 bases at J, leaving 8 bases unmatched. The CDR3 has 15 residues.

The chain joins TRBV2 to TRBJ1-5; no clear D. Germline V gives CDR1 SNHLY, CDR2 FYNNEI. The CDR3 totals 14 residues. Trimming removed 2 bases from V and 2 bases from J, with 7 bases in between. The chain's CDR3 is CASSEQRGNQPQHF. In DNA form, the CDR3 reads TGTGCCAGCAGTGAACAGCGCGGCAATCAGCCCCAGCATTTT.

The chain uses TRBV5-1 and TRBJ2-1; 7 nucleotides match TRBD1. Germline V gene sequence: CDR1 SGHRS, CDR2 YFSETQ. The CDR3 consists of 18 residues. V lost 0 bases and J lost 0; bases outside the gene matches: 9. CDR3 sequence (DNA): TGCGCCAGCAGCTTGGGCCACAGGGGTTTTAGCTCCTACAATGAGCAGTTCTTC. Amino acids: CASSLGHRGFSSYNEQFF.

This chain uses TRBV4-1 with TRBJ1-5; tentative D call: TRBD1 (6 bases). The CDR3 extends over 18 amino acids. The germline CDR1 and CDR2 sequences are MGHRA and YSYEKL. V dropped 0 bases and J dropped 2 bases, with 17 bases sitting between them. CDR3 DNA: TGCGCCAGCAGCCAAGAGGATACAGGACAGCGTGGCAATCAGCCCCAGCATTTT. The encoded protein is CASSQEDTGQRGNQPQHF.

The chain is built from TRBV2 and TRBJ1-6, with D perhaps TRBD1 (5 bases). Looked up from germline, CDR1 is SNHLY and CDR2 is FYNNEI. The CDR3 totals 14 residues. Trimming took off 5 bases at V and 6 bases at J, with 11 bases between the two ends. CDR3 coding DNA: TGTGCCAGCAGTAGCAGGGTCGGTAATTCACCCCTCCACTTT. It codes for CASSSRVGNSPLHF. The full variable domain, with the rest looked up from reference TRBV2 and TRBJ1-6, is EPEVTQTPSHQVTQMGQEVILRCVPISNHLYFYWYRQILGQKVEFLVSFYNNEISEKSEIFDDQFSVERPDGSNFTLKIRSTKLEDSAMYFCASSSRVGNSPLHFGNGTRLTVT.

The chain recombines TRBV5-1 with TRBJ1-6, with 7 bases matching TRBD1. There are 16 residues in the CDR3. Germline CDR1 SGHRS, CDR2 YFSETQ. Germline trimming cut 2 bases from V and 6 bases from J; bases unmatched to any gene: 8. The CDR3 here is CASSFGQGGSNSPLHF. Written as DNA, the CDR3 is TGCGCCAGCAGCTTCGGGCAGGGGGGATCTAATTCACCCCTCCACTTT.

This chain uses TRBV6-5 with TRBJ1-4, with D possibly matching TRBD1 (6 bases). CDR3 length: 15 residues. Trimming took off 0 bases at V and 7 bases at J, with 12 bases between the two ends. CDR1 and CDR2 (germline): MNHEY, SVGAGI. CDR3 loop: CASSYSVRGGEKLFF. The CDR3 region has the DNA TGTGCCAGCAGTTACTCTGTCAGGGGCGGTGAAAAACTGTTTTTT.

CDR3 region: CASSPGTGSLNIQYF. The CDR3 bases are TGTGCCAGCTCCCCCGGGACAGGGTCCTTAAACATTCAGTACTTC. The V call is TRBV18, the J call TRBJ2-4; TRBD1 aligns across 9 bases. The V segment lost 6 bases and the J segment 6 bases; nucleotides outside the gene matches: 9. CDR3 length equals 15 residues. Germline V gene sequence: CDR1 KGHSH, CDR2 LQKENI.

This chain uses TRBV28 with TRBJ1-2; 7 positions agree with TRBD1. The CDR3 is 13 residues long. CDR1 MDHEN and CDR2 SYDVKM come from the germline V gene. Germline trimming cut 6 bases from V and 4 bases from J; bases unmatched to any gene: 5. This chain's CDR3 is CASSPGQSYGYTF. DNA for the CDR3: TGTGCCAGCAGCCCGGGACAGTCCTATGGCTACACCTTC.

V and J are TRBV7-6 and TRBJ1-1, with TRBD1 as a possible D gene (6 bases). Per the germline V gene, CDR1 is SGHVS and CDR2 is FNYEAQ. CDR3 length equals 17 residues. V lost 1 base to trimming and J lost 0 bases, with 15 bases between them. CDR3 sequence (DNA): TGTGCCAGCAGCTTAGAGGCCCGGACAGCTGTGAACACTGAAGCTTTCTTT. Its translation: CASSLEARTAVNTEAFF.

For the CDR3, the DNA is TGTGCCAGCAAAACTAGCGGGGCCCACGAGCAGTACTTC. Its protein product is CASKTSGAHEQYF. V gene TRBV6-5 combines with J gene TRBJ2-7; 10 bases line up with TRBD2. CDR3 length: 13 amino acids. CDR1 and CDR2 (germline): MNHEY, SVGAGI. V lost 7 bases, J lost 5 bases, and 5 bases stayed unmatched.

V and J are TRBV30 and TRBJ2-7, with 7 bases that match TRBD1. Trimming cost V 2 bases and J 4 bases; bases outside gene matches: 2. CDR1 GTSNPN and CDR2 SVGIG come from the germline V gene (reference sequence). CDR3 length equals 12 residues. The CDR3 reads CAWSQQGYEQYF. In DNA, the CDR3 is TGTGCCTGGAGTCAACAGGGGTACGAGCAGTACTTC.

The CDR3 sequence: CASSQRKTSGGANEQFF. The CDR3 coding sequence is TGTGCCAGCAGCCAAAGAAAAACTAGCGGGGGGGCCAATGAGCAGTTCTTC. The gene calls are TRBV14 and TRBJ2-1; 13 positions match TRBD2. V was clipped by 2 bases and J by 6 bases; unmatched bases: 7. CDR1 is SGHDN and CDR2 is FVKESK in the germline V gene. The CDR3 runs 17 residues.

This chain connects TRBV29-1 to TRBJ2-7; 13 bases line up with TRBD2. This CDR3 has 12 residues. CDR1 and CDR2 (germline): SQVTM, ANQGSEA. This chain's CDR3 is CSPLGLAGIGRV. CDR3 DNA: TGCAGCCCATTGGGACTAGCGGGGATTGGGAGGGTC.

This CDR3 is CASSRETGLWNGYTF. The CDR3 DNA reads TGTGCCAGCTCTAGGGAGACAGGGCTTTGGAATGGCTACACCTTC. The chain is built from TRBV2 and TRBJ1-2; the match to TRBD1 covers 7 bases. The germline V gene has CDR1 SNHLY and CDR2 FYNNEI. J lost 6 bases, V lost 8 bases, and 15 bases had no gene match. CDR3 size: 15 residues. The full variable domain, in which reference TRBV2 and TRBJ1-2 provide the parts outside the CDR3, is EPEVTQTPSHQVTQMGQEVILRCVPISNHLYFYWYRQILGQKVEFLVSFYNNEISEKSEIFDDQFSVERPDGSNFTLKIRSTKLEDSAMYFCASSRETGLWNGYTFGSGTRLTVV.